The 13 T cell receptor beta chains in this list originate from one sample, sequenced in a study of blood T cell repertoires in COVID-19. The data were produced by immunoSEQ multiplex PCR, yet TCRdb's version contains in-frame clones alone and is incomplete. The sample lists hundreds of thousands of clones, about nine tenths seen once, with about 3% in the top ten. The sequenced sample was PBMCs or T cells enriched from blood (not recorded which). Receptors were obtained from a woman between 50 and 59 years old who had recovered from COVID-19.

This rearrangement joins TRBV19 to TRBJ1-2; 11 nucleotides agree with TRBD1. The V and J ends lost 7 bases and 4 bases, in that order; junction bases with no gene match: 11. The CDR3 is 16 amino acids. Germline V gives CDR1 LNHDA, CDR2 SQIVND (reference sequence). The CDR3 spells CASTGADRGRLYGYTF. For the CDR3, the DNA is TGTGCCAGTACCGGGGCGGACAGGGGGCGACTCTATGGCTACACCTTC.

This chain links TRBV28 with TRBJ1-1, with D perhaps TRBD1 (5 bases). V was cut by 5 bases and J by 2 bases, with 9 bases left in between. CDR1 is MDHEN and CDR2 is SYDVKM in the germline V gene. The CDR3 has 13 residues. In nucleotides, the CDR3 is TGTGCCAGCAGTGTGGACACAAACACTGAAGCTTTCTTT. Its protein is CASSVDTNTEAFF.

The J gene is TRBJ1-1, the V gene TRBV18; possibly TRBD1 for D (6 bases). The germline V gene encodes CDR1 KGHSH and CDR2 LQKENI. The CDR3 is 16 residues long. Trimming took off 2 bases at V and 0 bases at J, with 13 bases between the two ends. CDR3 amino acids: CASSPRQASMNTEAFF. For the CDR3, the DNA is TGTGCCAGCTCACCAAGACAGGCCTCCATGAACACTGAAGCTTTCTTT.

The gene calls are TRBV29-1 and TRBJ2-3; D might be TRBD2 (5 bases). With 2 bases removed from V and 3 bases from J, the gap between germline ends came to 9 bases. The CDR3 sequence is 13 residues long. Germline CDR1 is SQVTM and CDR2 is ANQGSEA. CDR3 bases: TGCAGCGTTGAACCCAGCGGAACAGATACGCAGTATTTT. This codes for CSVEPSGTDTQYF.

The rearrangement links TRBV29-1 to TRBJ1-2; TRBD1 aligns across 7 bases. Germline CDR1 reads SQVTM; CDR2 reads ANQGSEA. V was clipped by 5 bases and J by 7 bases; unmatched bases: 7. The CDR3 is made up of 12 amino acids. Here the CDR3 DNA reads TGCAGCGTTACCAACAGGGGATTTGGCTACACCTTC. Translated: CSVTNRGFGYTF.

This clone was seen only a few times. The rearrangement joins TRBV30 to TRBJ2-2; 7 bases are a match to TRBD2. The CDR3 runs to 13 residues. With 4 bases clipped from V and 7 bases from J, the junction kept 6 bases outside the gene matches. Per germline, CDR1 GTSNPN and CDR2 SVGIG (reference sequence). The CDR3 protein is CAWMEGGVGELFF. CDR3 sequence (DNA): TGTGCCTGGATGGAGGGAGGGGTCGGGGAGCTGTTTTTT.

The rearrangement links TRBV6-5 to TRBJ1-1; the D gene is possibly TRBD1 (6 bases). CDR1 is MNHEY and CDR2 is SVGAGI in the germline V gene. Trimming left V 5 bases short and J 4 bases short, with 11 bases between. CDR3 size: 13 residues. The CDR3 nucleotides are TGTGCCAGCAGTAGAACAGGGACCACTGAAGCTTTCTTT. Translating it yields CASSRTGTTEAFF.

The chain couples TRBV24-1 to TRBJ1-1; perhaps TRBD1 as D (6 bases). V was clipped by 5 bases and J by 1 base, with 7 bases between them. This CDR3 is 13 amino acids long. Germline V gene sequence: CDR1 KGHDR, CDR2 SFDVKD. CDR3 sequence reads: CATSVGQNTEAFF. The CDR3 DNA sequence: TGTGCCACCAGTGTGGGACAGAACACTGAAGCTTTCTTT.

The chain has TRBV28 and TRBJ1-5, with D tentatively TRBD1 (5 bases). Between the trimmed V and J ends, which lost 2 bases and 3 bases, there was a span of 11 bases. This CDR3 is built from 15 residues. In germline, CDR1 is MDHEN, CDR2 SYDVKM. The CDR3, as DNA: TGTGCCAGCAGTTTAGAATCCAGGGTCAATCAGCCCCAGCATTTT. It specifies CASSLESRVNQPQHF.

The chain is built from TRBV6-6 and TRBJ2-3; TRBD2 aligns across 8 bases. The length of the CDR3 is 17 residues. V lost 5 bases and J lost 0; bases outside the gene matches: 10. Looked up from germline, CDR1 is MNHNY and CDR2 is SVGAGI (reference sequence). For the CDR3, the DNA is TGTGCCAGCAGTCTACAAAAAACTAGCGGTAGCACAGATACGCAGTATTTT. Encoded protein: CASSLQKTSGSTDTQYF.

The chain recombines TRBV7-2 with TRBJ2-2; D gene unclear. Germline assignment: CDR1 SGHTA and CDR2 FQGNSA. The CDR3 spans 16 residues. Between the trimmed V and J ends, which lost 6 bases and 1 base, there was a span of 15 bases. Written as DNA, the CDR3 is TGTGCCAGCAGTGTACGCGCAGGTCTGAACACCGGGGAGCTGTTTTTT. It specifies CASSVRAGLNTGELFF.

The rearrangement joins TRBV19 to TRBJ2-3; the D is unclear. The germline V gene has CDR1 LNHDA and CDR2 SQIVND (reference sequence). The CDR3 runs 16 residues. The V and J ends lost 5 bases and 2 bases respectively, with 17 bases between them. CDR3 residues: CASSDPRGVDTDTQYF. The CDR3 bases are TGTGCCAGTAGTGACCCGCGAGGAGTTGACACAGATACGCAGTATTTT. Supplemented by reference TRBV19 and TRBJ2-3, the full variable domain reads DGGITQSPKYLFRKEGQNVTLSCEQNLNHDAMYWYRQDPGQGLRLIYYSQIVNDFQKGDIAEGYSVSREKKESFPLTVTSAQKNPTAFYLCASSDPRGVDTDTQYFGPGTRLTVL.

The chain joins TRBV7-3 to TRBJ2-2; TRBD1 is a possible D gene (6 bases). This CDR3 is built from 16 residues. The V end lost 4 bases, the J end lost 4 bases, and 16 bases lay between the germline ends. Germline V gene sequence: CDR1 SGHTA, CDR2 FQGTGA. This CDR3 is CASSSQGTPITGELFF. The CDR3 nucleotides are TGTGCCAGCAGCTCCCAGGGGACCCCCATCACCGGGGAGCTGTTTTTT.